A single sample is the source of the 27 T cell receptor beta chains below, sequenced in a study of blood T cell repertoires in COVID-19. Repertoires were generated with immunoSEQ multiplex PCR, while TCRdb's copy carries only in-frame clones and drops some. The table has about 300,000 clones, 89% seen once. Sample: PBMCs or T cells enriched from blood (not recorded which). These receptors all come from a woman between 50 and 59 years old who had been exposed to COVID-19.

This chain joins TRBV13 and TRBJ2-3; tentative D call: TRBD1 (5 bases). This CDR3 is built from 16 residues. Germline-derived CDR1 and CDR2 are PRHDT and FYEKMQ (reference sequence). V shed 0 bases and J shed 1 base, with 11 bases lying between them. This chain's CDR3 is CASSLGLGAGTDTQYF. DNA for the CDR3: TGTGCCAGCAGCTTAGGCCTAGGGGCCGGCACAGATACGCAGTATTTT.

This sequence joins TRBV3-1 (or the pseudogene TRBV3-2) and TRBJ1-3, with D perhaps TRBD1 (6 bases). The V end was cut by 5 bases, the J end by 4 bases, with 15 bases between. The CDR3 has 15 residues. CDR1 and CDR2 from the germline V gene are LGHDT and YNNKEL (reference sequence). The chain's CDR3 is CASSSQGGIGNTIYF. CDR3 coding DNA: TGTGCCAGCAGCTCGCAAGGGGGAATCGGAAACACCATATATTTT.

V usage is TRBV2 and J usage is TRBJ2-1; no definite D call. CDR3 size: 15 residues. Germline-derived CDR1 and CDR2 are SNHLY and FYNNEI. Trimming shortened V by 4 bases and J by 3 bases, and 13 bases separated the two germline ends. The CDR3 spells CASSAPNKVYNEQFF. CDR3 DNA: TGTGCCAGCAGTGCTCCCAACAAAGTCTACAATGAGCAGTTCTTC.

The chain has TRBV5-3 and TRBJ1-1; 7 positions match TRBD1. TRBV5-3 is an ORF, and what it does is uncertain. The CDR3 spans 16 residues. With V trimmed by 2 bases and J by 0 bases, 7 bases remained unmatched. The DNA of the CDR3 is TGTGCCAGAAGCTTAGGACAGGACAACCTGAACACTGAAGCTTTCTTT. This gives the protein CARSLGQDNLNTEAFF.

This chain's CDR3 is CASSLKQGVGGELFF. The CDR3 DNA sequence: TGTGCCAGCAGCTTGAAACAGGGGGTTGGCGGGGAGCTGTTTTTT. The chain combines TRBV5-4 with TRBJ2-2; 8 bases are shared with TRBD1. Per germline, CDR1 SGHNT and CDR2 YYREEE (reference sequence). V dropped 1 base and J dropped 7; count of bases not matched to a gene: 6. The CDR3 is 15 residues long.

The rearrangement links TRBV18 to TRBJ1-4, with D hard to call. Germline CDR1 reads KGHSH; CDR2 reads LQKENI. CDR3 length: 16 amino acids. V was pared by 3 bases and J by 0 bases, with 11 bases between. CDR3 bases: TGTGCCAGCTCACCTTCCGGGCGGGCAACTAATGAAAAACTGTTTTTT. It is translated as CASSPSGRATNEKLFF.

The rearrangement uses TRBV30 and TRBJ2-1, with TRBD2 matching over 8 bases. Germline lookup yields CDR1 GTSNPN and CDR2 SVGIG (reference sequence). With 7 bases clipped from V and 7 bases from J, the junction kept 6 bases outside the gene matches. The CDR3 contains 12 residues. The CDR3, as DNA: TGTGCCTTAAGCGGGGGCTCGAATGAGCAGTTCTTC. Its protein is CALSGGSNEQFF.

The chain is built from TRBV3-1 (or the pseudogene TRBV3-2) and TRBJ1-6; D remains unclear. The CDR3 covers 17 residues. Deletions cut 4 bases from V and 0 bases from J, with 13 bases between. Germline V gene data show CDR1 as LGHDT and CDR2 as YNNKEL (reference sequence). CDR3 protein: CASSLGVTSSYNSPLHF. In DNA, the CDR3 is TGTGCCAGCAGCCTGGGAGTGACGAGCTCCTATAATTCACCCCTCCACTTT.

This clone has only one observation. The CDR3 bases are TGTGCCAGCAGTTTCCAGGACAGGGGGATTACCGGGGAGCTGTTTTTT. Its translation is CASSFQDRGITGELFF. V usage is TRBV27 and J usage is TRBJ2-2, with 10 positions matching TRBD1. This CDR3 comprises 16 residues. The V gene end was trimmed by 3 bases and the J gene end by 5 bases; junction bases not matched to a gene: 6. Per the germline V gene, CDR1 is MNHEY and CDR2 is SMNVEV (reference sequence).

The rearrangement uses TRBV5-4 and TRBJ2-7, with TRBD1 matching 7 bases. In germline, CDR1 is SGHNT, CDR2 YYREEE (reference sequence). The ends lost 3 bases at V and 1 base at J; junction bases unmatched: 4. This CDR3 is 14 amino acids long. CDR3 nucleotide sequence: TGTGCCAGCAGCTCGAGGGACAGTTCCTACGAGCAGTACTTC. Protein: CASSSRDSSYEQYF.

This sequence joins TRBV5-1 and TRBJ2-2; 8 bases line up with TRBD1. The CDR3 sequence is 16 residues long. V was pared by 4 bases and J by 2 bases, with 7 bases of the junction left unmatched. CDR1 is SGHRS and CDR2 is YFSETQ in the germline V gene. CDR3 DNA sequence: TGCGCCAGCAGCGCAACAGGGGGTGTAAACACCGGGGAGCTGTTTTTT. It is translated as CASSATGGVNTGELFF.

The rearrangement links TRBV29-1 to TRBJ2-7, with D perhaps TRBD1 (6 bases). V was shortened by 5 bases and J by 2 bases, with 16 bases between the two germline ends. The CDR3 extends over 14 amino acids. The germline gives CDR1 SQVTM, CDR2 ANQGSEA. The CDR3 sequence: CSVRHRELTYEQYF. The CDR3 nucleotides are TGCAGCGTTCGCCACAGGGAGTTGACCTACGAGCAGTACTTC.

This clone was counted once. The CDR3 reads CASSLSGGSGANVLTF. As DNA, the CDR3 is TGTGCCAGCAGTTTATCGGGAGGGTCTGGGGCCAACGTCCTGACTTTC. The chain employs TRBV27 and TRBJ2-6; 7 bases agree with TRBD2. The germline V gene has CDR1 MNHEY and CDR2 SMNVEV (reference sequence). V trimming: 0 bases; J trimming: 1 base; junction bases outside the gene matches: 0. CDR3 length equals 16 residues.

The chain has TRBV28 and TRBJ2-1; 8 nucleotides agree with TRBD1. The CDR3 spans 15 residues. Germline CDR1 reads MDHEN; CDR2 reads SYDVKM. V gave up 5 bases and J gave up 5 bases; unmatched junction bases: 8. This CDR3 reads CASSLQGAKNNEQFF. The CDR3 DNA is TGTGCCAGCAGTCTCCAGGGGGCTAAAAACAATGAGCAGTTCTTC. Complete variable domain (other parts from reference TRBV28 and TRBJ2-1): DVKVTQSSRYLVKRTGEKVFLECVQDMDHENMFWYRQDPGLGLRLIYFSYDVKMKEKGDIPEGYSVSREKKERFSLILESASTNQTSMYLCASSLQGAKNNEQFFGPGTRLTVL.

The chain uses TRBV3-1 (or the pseudogene TRBV3-2) and TRBJ1-2, with 7 bases lining up with TRBD1. V dropped 0 bases and J dropped 5; count of bases not matched to a gene: 6. Germline lookup yields CDR1 LGHDT and CDR2 YNNKEL (reference sequence). This CDR3 comprises 15 residues. In DNA form, the CDR3 reads TGTGCCAGCAGCCAAGATCGACAGGGTCGGTATGGCTACACCTTC. Encoded protein: CASSQDRQGRYGYTF.

This chain joins TRBV28 and TRBJ1-4; the match to TRBD1 covers 7 bases. From germline, CDR1 is MDHEN and CDR2 SYDVKM. This CDR3 has 21 amino acids. Trimming at V came to 1 base and at J to 7 bases, leaving 24 bases not matched to a gene. As DNA, the CDR3 is TGTGCCAGCAGTTTATTACGTCCTCAGGGGATTCCAGGGGGGTATGGTGAAAAACTGTTTTTT. Translating it yields CASSLLRPQGIPGGYGEKLFF.

The V gene is TRBV28, the J gene TRBJ1-1; no reliable D call. The germline V gene has CDR1 MDHEN and CDR2 SYDVKM. Trimming pared 2 bases from V and 1 base from J, leaving 5 bases between. The CDR3 is 13 amino acids. Written as DNA, the CDR3 is TGTGCCAGCAGTTTAACTGGGAACACTGAAGCTTTCTTT. Its translation: CASSLTGNTEAFF.

The chain combines TRBV7-9 with TRBJ2-1; 8 bases are shared with TRBD2. J lost 6 bases, V lost 2 bases, and 6 bases had no gene match. The CDR3 runs 15 residues. CDR1 is SEHNR, CDR2 FQNEAQ, per germline (reference sequence). The CDR3: CASSLTGLVRNEQFF. The CDR3 nucleotides are TGTGCCAGCAGCTTAACGGGACTAGTTCGCAATGAGCAGTTCTTC.

V and J are TRBV7-9 and TRBJ1-2; D is possibly TRBD1 (6 bases). The CDR3 runs 14 residues. The germline V and J ends were trimmed by 5 bases and 10 bases, with 20 bases remaining between them. Germline CDR1 SEHNR, CDR2 FQNEAQ (reference sequence). The CDR3, as DNA: TGTGCCAGCAGCGAATTGGGACACCGGGATGACTACACCTTC. Its protein is CASSELGHRDDYTF.

J is TRBJ1-3 and V is TRBV19; D is unresolved. Germline V gene sequence: CDR1 LNHDA, CDR2 SQIVND (reference sequence). Trimming removed 8 bases from V and 0 bases from J, with 8 bases in between. The length of the CDR3 is 13 residues. The CDR3, as DNA: TGTGCCAGTGGGAGTTTCTCTGGAAACACCATATATTTT. It encodes CASGSFSGNTIYF.

The V and J genes are TRBV6-6 and TRBJ2-1; 10 nucleotides line up with TRBD2. Germline assignment: CDR1 MNHNY and CDR2 SVGAGI (reference sequence). Trimming took 8 bases from V and 7 from J; bases not matched to a gene: 5. The CDR3 totals 13 residues. As DNA, the CDR3 is TGTGCCAGCTCGACTAGCGGGTGGAATGAGCAGTTCTTC. It yields the protein CASSTSGWNEQFF.

The chain recombines TRBV9 with TRBJ2-1; TRBD2 matches 10 bases. The germline V gene encodes CDR1 SGDLS and CDR2 YYNGEE. There are 15 residues in the CDR3. V lost 3 bases, J lost 4 bases, and 4 bases stayed unmatched. In nucleotides, the CDR3 is TGTGCCAGCAGCGAAAGCGGGGGGGAATACAATGAGCAGTTCTTC. It encodes CASSESGGEYNEQFF.

The chain employs TRBV5-8 and TRBJ1-1; D ambiguous. The CDR3 totals 15 residues. V lost 2 bases and J lost 6, with 17 bases in between. Germline V CDR1 and CDR2: SGHTS, YDEGEE. CDR3 loop: CASSFTRYGRAEAFF. CDR3 nucleotide sequence: TGTGCCAGCAGCTTCACTAGGTACGGTAGAGCTGAAGCTTTCTTT.

The chain carries TRBV2 and TRBJ1-5; D not certain. The CDR3 has 18 residues. With 0 bases removed from V and 2 bases from J, the gap between germline ends came to 17 bases. The germline V gene encodes CDR1 SNHLY and CDR2 FYNNEI. The CDR3 reads CASSEAAGRRGGNQPQHF. DNA of the CDR3: TGTGCCAGCAGTGAAGCAGCCGGCAGACGGGGAGGCAATCAGCCCCAGCATTTT.

The rearrangement uses TRBV5-5 and TRBJ2-5, with 8 positions matching TRBD2. This CDR3 is 16 amino acids long. V shed 0 bases and J 5 bases; nucleotides not matched to a gene: 9. CDR1 SGHKS and CDR2 YYEKEE come from the germline V gene (reference sequence). CDR3 region: CASSLVAGGRWETQYF. CDR3 DNA: TGTGCCAGCAGCTTGGTTGCGGGGGGCAGATGGGAGACCCAGTACTTC.

The gene calls are TRBV5-4 and TRBJ1-5; TRBD1 might be the D (5 bases). The CDR3 has 14 amino acids. Germline V gene sequence: CDR1 SGHNT, CDR2 YYREEE (reference sequence). V was shortened by 3 bases and J by 7 bases, with 14 bases between the two germline ends. CDR3 bases: TGTGCCAGCAGCTCGGGGGGTGTAAGCCAGCCCCAGCATTTT. Protein product: CASSSGGVSQPQHF.

With respect to this clone: Other DNA sequences within the sample encode an identical CDR3. The J gene is TRBJ1-2, the V gene TRBV28; D might be TRBD1 (6 bases). Trimming cost V 3 bases and J 4 bases, with 12 bases left between them. This CDR3 is 14 amino acids long. Germline V lookup: CDR1 MDHEN, CDR2 SYDVKM. CDR3 coding DNA: TGTGCCAGCAGTTTGGGAACAGGGACCTATGGCTACACCTTC. As protein: CASSLGTGTYGYTF.